The clone carrying this T cell receptor beta chain was detected a few times. In the original analysis: Amplification from reference gene primers served as the basis for estimated nucleated cell counts. The assay was immunoSEQ multiplex PCR, and TCRdb's table has in-frame clones only and misses some. V and J calls and clone size follow that table, whereas D and trimming were derived from the DNA. The table includes roughly 230,000 clones, more than 65% detected once. The source of the sample is a study of blood T cell repertoires in COVID-19. Study-level information: Donors in the United States, Italy and Spain gave samples during acute or convalescent COVID-19. T cells, B-cell-depleted T cells, or PBMCs provided the cDNA or gDNA that served as material.

Looked up from germline, CDR1 is SGHNT and CDR2 is YYREEE (reference sequence). V was clipped by 0 bases and J by 6 bases, with 9 bases between them. The CDR3 is 14 residues long. The TCR originated in a man in his fifties or sixties with active or convalescent COVID-19. Sequences were obtained from peripheral blood. The chain combines TRBV5-4 with TRBJ2-2; a weak D match, TRBD2 (6 bases). The CDR3 coding sequence is TGTGCCAGCAGCTTGGAACTAGCAGCCGGGGAGCTGTTTTTT. Encoded protein: CASSLELAAGELFF.